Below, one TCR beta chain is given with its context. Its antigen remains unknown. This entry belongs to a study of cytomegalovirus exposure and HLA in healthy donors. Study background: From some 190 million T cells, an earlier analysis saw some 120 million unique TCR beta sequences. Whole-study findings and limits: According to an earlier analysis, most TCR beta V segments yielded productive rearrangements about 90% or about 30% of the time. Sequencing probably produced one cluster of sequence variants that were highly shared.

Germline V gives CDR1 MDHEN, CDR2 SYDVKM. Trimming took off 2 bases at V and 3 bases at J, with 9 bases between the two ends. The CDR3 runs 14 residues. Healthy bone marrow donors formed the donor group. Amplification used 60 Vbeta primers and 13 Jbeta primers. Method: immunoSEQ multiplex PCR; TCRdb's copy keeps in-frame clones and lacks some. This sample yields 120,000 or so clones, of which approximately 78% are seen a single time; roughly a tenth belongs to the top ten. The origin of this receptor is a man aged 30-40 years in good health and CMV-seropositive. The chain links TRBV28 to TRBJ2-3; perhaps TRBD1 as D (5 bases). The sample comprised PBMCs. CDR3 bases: TGTGCCAGCAGTTTAGGTCAGGGTACAGATACGCAGTATTTT. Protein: CASSLGQGTDTQYF.